The TCR beta chain described here comes from a study of response to subunit inactivated influenza vaccine. There are 20 residues in the CDR3. Germline V gives CDR1 SGHNT, CDR2 YENEEA. Trimming removed 5 bases from V and 0 bases from J; junction bases left unmatched: 16. Study conclusions and caveats: It was suggested by the authors that few new T cells are recruited by each seasonal influenza vaccination.

On this clonotype: The antigen is not known.

Using its own MiXCR run on the RT-PCR reads, TCRdb lists one record per CDR3 protein. Of some 300,000 distinct CDR3 sequences detected, 20% to 25% appear once; the ten largest clones hold approximately 10%. Sequenced here: PBMCs from blood, sampled 21 months after vaccination. The rearrangement links TRBV11-3 to TRBJ1-6; TRBD1 matches at 7 bases. The clonotype comes from a man aged 45 to 70 who received an inactivated influenza vaccine. For the CDR3, the DNA is TGTGCCAGCAGCACGACGGACAGGAGAGCAATTAGCTCCTATAATTCACCCCTCCACTTT. Encoded protein: CASSTTDRRAISSYNSPLHF.